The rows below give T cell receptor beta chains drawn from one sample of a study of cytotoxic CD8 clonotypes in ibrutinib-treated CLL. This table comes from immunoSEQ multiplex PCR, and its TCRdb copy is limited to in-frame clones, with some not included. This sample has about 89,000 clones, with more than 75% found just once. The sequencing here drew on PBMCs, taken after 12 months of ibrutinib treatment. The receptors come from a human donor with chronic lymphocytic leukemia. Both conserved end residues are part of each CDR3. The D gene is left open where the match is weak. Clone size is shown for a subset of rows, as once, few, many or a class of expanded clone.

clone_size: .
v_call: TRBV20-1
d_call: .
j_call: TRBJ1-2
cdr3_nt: TGCAGTGCTTCAGAGGTTGGCTACACCTTC
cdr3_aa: CSASEVGYTF

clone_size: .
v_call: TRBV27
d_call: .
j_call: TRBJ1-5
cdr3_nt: TGTGCCAGCAGCAAATCAGGGGGCAATCAGCCCCAGCATTTT
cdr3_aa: CASSKSGGNQPQHF

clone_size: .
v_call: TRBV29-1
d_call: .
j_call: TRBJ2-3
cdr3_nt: TGCAGCGTTTACAGGGGGGGGACAGATACGCAGTATTTT
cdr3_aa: CSVYRGGTDTQYF

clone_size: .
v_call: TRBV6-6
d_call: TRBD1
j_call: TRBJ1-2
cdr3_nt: TGTGCCAGCAGTAGAGGGGGCGAAGCTAACTATGGCTACACCTTC
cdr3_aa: CASSRGGEANYGYTF

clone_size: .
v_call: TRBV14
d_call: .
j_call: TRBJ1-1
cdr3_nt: TGTGCCAGCAGCCAAGTCAAAGGGTTTAACACTGAAGCTTTCTTT
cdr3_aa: CASSQVKGFNTEAFF

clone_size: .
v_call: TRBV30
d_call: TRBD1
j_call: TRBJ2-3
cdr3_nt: TGTGCCTGGACGCGGGACAGGGCGGCAGATACGCAGTATTTT
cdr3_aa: CAWTRDRAADTQYF

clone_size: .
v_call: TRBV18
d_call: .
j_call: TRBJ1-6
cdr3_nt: TGTGCCAGCTCGAGGGGCTCTTCACCCCTCCACTTT
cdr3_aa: CASSRGSSPLHF

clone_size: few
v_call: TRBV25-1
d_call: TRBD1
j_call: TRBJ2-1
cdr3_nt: TGTGCCAGCAGTCCCCCTACCGGGACAGGGGGATTCAATGAGCAGTTCTTC
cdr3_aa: CASSPPTGTGGFNEQFF

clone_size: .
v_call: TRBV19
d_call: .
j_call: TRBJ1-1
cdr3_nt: TGTGCCAGTAGTATGACAGGCTTGAACACTGAAGCTTTCTTT
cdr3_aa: CASSMTGLNTEAFF

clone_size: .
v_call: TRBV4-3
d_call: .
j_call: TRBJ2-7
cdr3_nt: TGCGCCAGCAGCCAAGAACGGAGCTACGAGCAGTACTTC
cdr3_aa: CASSQERSYEQYF

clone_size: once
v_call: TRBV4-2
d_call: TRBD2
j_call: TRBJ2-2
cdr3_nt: TGTGCCAGCAGCCGCGGACTAGCGGGGGGGCTAGGCGGGGAGCTGTTTTTT
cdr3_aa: CASSRGLAGGLGGELFF

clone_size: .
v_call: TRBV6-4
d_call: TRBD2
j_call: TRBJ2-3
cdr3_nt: TGTGCCAGCAGTGTTACTAGCGGGGGCGCAGATACGCAGTATTTT
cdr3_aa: CASSVTSGGADTQYF

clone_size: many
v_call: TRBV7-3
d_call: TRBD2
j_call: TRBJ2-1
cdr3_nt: TGTGCCAGCAGTCCTTATCTAGCGGGGCAGGGCAATGAGCAGTTCTTC
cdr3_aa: CASSPYLAGQGNEQFF

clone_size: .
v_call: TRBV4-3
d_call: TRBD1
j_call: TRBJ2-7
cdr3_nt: TGCGCCAGCAGCCGCTTGCGGGGACAGGGCTACGAGCAGTACTTC
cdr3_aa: CASSRLRGQGYEQYF

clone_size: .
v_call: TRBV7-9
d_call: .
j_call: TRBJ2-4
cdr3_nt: TGTGCCAGCAGCTGGAGGGGCAGTCGGGGGAACATTCAGTACTTC
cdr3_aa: CASSWRGSRGNIQYF

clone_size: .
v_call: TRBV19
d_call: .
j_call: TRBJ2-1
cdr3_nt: TGTGCCAGTAGTATCGACAGAGGGTTCGAAAATTACAATGAGCAGTTCTTC
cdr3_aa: CASSIDRGFENYNEQFF

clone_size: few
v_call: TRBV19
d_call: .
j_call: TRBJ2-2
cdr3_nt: TGTGCCAGTAGTGAAGGGAGATACGGGGAGCTGTTTTTT
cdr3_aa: CASSEGRYGELFF

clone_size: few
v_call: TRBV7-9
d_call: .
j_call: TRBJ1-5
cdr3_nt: TGTGCCAGCAGCCGGACCGATGCCGGGATTCAGCCCCAGCATTTT
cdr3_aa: CASSRTDAGIQPQHF

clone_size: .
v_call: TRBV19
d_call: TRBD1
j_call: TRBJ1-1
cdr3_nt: TGTGCCAGCCACAGGGGGCAGAACACTGAAGCTTTCTTT
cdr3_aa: CASHRGQNTEAFF

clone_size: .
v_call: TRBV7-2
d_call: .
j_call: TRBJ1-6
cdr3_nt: TGTGCCAGCAGCTTAGAGGACAGATATTCACCCCTCCACTTT
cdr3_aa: CASSLEDRYSPLHF

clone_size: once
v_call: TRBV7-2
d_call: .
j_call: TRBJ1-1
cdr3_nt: TGTGCCAGCAGCTTAGTTCACGCTGGGGGCGCTGAAGCTTTCTTT
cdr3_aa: CASSLVHAGGAEAFF

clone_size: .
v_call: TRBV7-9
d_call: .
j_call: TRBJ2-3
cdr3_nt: TGTGCCAGCAGCCCGGTCGCTCTCACAGATACGCAGTATTTT
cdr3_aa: CASSPVALTDTQYF

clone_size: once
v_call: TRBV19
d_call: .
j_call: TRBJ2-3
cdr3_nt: TGTGCCAGTAGTAAAAGAAGGCAAGACAGCACAGATACGCAGTATTTT
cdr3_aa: CASSKRRQDSTDTQYF

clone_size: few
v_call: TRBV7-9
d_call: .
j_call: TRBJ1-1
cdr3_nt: TGTGCCAGCCAGATGAACACTGAAGCTTTCTTT
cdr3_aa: CASQMNTEAFF

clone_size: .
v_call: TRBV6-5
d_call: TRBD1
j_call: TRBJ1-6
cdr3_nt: TGTGCCAGCAGTTACTCGAGAACAGGGGGAAGTTCACCCCTCCACTTT
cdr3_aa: CASSYSRTGGSSPLHF

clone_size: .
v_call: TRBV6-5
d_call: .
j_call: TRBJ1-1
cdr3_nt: TGTGCCAGCCGCCCTCCCAGGAGGAACACTGAAGCTTTCTTT
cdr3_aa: CASRPPRRNTEAFF

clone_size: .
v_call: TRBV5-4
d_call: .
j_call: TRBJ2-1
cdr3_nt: TGTGCCAGCAGCTTTCAGGGTATTTCTCCCGATGAGCAGTTCTTC
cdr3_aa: CASSFQGISPDEQFF

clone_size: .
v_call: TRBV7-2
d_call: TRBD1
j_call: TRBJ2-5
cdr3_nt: TGTGCCAGCAGCCAAACAGGGACAGCACCACAAGAGACCCAGTACTTC
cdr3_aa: CASSQTGTAPQETQYF

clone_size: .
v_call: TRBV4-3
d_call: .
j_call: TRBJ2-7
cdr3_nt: TGCGCCAGCAGCCAAGAAGGGAGCTACGAGCAGTACTTC
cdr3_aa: CASSQEGSYEQYF

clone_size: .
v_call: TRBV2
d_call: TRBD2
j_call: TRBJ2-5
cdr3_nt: TGTGCCAGCAGTCTGGGGTCTAGCGGGGAGACCCAGTACTTC
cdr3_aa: CASSLGSSGETQYF